This TCR beta chain was documented in a study of CD8 T cells in Susac syndrome. Findings and limits, study-wide: That the number of individuals in its TCR sequencing and HLA analysis was relatively small was acknowledged by the study.

TCR beta sequencing was performed on blood CD8+ and CD4+ T cells. Negative isolation yielded the CD8+ and CD4+ T cells, while FACS enriched the TEMRA cells. Regarding this clonotype: Its target is not known.

cDNA came from approximately 0.5 to 1 ug RNA primed by random hexamers. Amplification of TCR beta CDR3 by immunoSEQ multiplex PCR spanned 54 Vbeta and 13 Jbeta. One entry per CDR3 protein, called by TCRdb with MiXCR from the immunoSEQ multiplex PCR reads. The repertoire holds 100,000 to 150,000 distinct CDR3 sequences, with 80% to 95% as singletons. The receptor was derived from a human donor with multiple sclerosis. Sequencing was performed on CD8+ T cells from PBMCs.

Here the CDR3 reads CATSDPSSSWTKNTQYF. The CDR3 nucleotides are TGTGCCACCAGTGATCCTTCTTCCTCTTGGACGAAGAATACGCAGTATTTT. The chain employs TRBV24-1 and TRBJ2-3; no reliable D call. V was clipped by 3 bases and J by 7 bases, with 22 bases between them. Germline V CDR1 and CDR2: KGHDR, SFDVKD. This CDR3 is built from 17 residues.